This is a list of T cell receptor beta chains from one sample in a study of cytomegalovirus exposure and HLA in healthy donors. Libraries were prepared by immunoSEQ multiplex PCR; TCRdb keeps only in-frame clonotypes and omits some of them. The sample includes 140,000 to 150,000 clones, about two thirds of them seen just once. The material sequenced was PBMCs. These TCRs come from a man in his 60s in good health and CMV-seronegative. The conserved cysteine and the conserved F or W are not part of the CDR3 here. The order of the fields is clone size, V gene, J gene, CDR3 protein. Size tells how often a clone was seen (once, few, many) or the class of an expanded clone, and some rows leave it out.

>NA|TRBV19|TRBJ2-7
ASASVGQGPYEQY
>NA|TRBV9|TRBJ2-6
ASRTGDSGANVLT
>NA|TRBV9|TRBJ2-1
ASSSNLGATYNEQF
>few|TRBV27|TRBJ2-1
ASSSQGWDEQF
>NA|TRBV4-1|TRBJ2-2
ASSRGGQPGELF
>once|TRBV29-1|TRBJ2-7
SVEAPTGGPEEQY
>NA|TRBV29-1|TRBJ1-1
SVQTSGEGTEAF
>NA|TRBV29-1|TRBJ2-1
SVKTVPGLAVSRGYNEQF
>NA|TRBV7-3|TRBJ1-1
ASSRGGAYTEAF
>NA|TRBV4-1|TRBJ2-1
ASSQAGTGREQF
>NA|TRBV15|TRBJ1-1
ATSRGREEENTEAF
>few|TRBV30|TRBJ2-4
AWSVGRGIAKNIQY
>NA|TRBV10-3|TRBJ1-4
AIRSGVGEKLF
>few|TRBV28|TRBJ2-3
ASSFEGGGTQY
>NA|TRBV6-1|TRBJ2-5
ASMGGGADQETQY
>NA|TRBV30|TRBJ1-2
AWSGTGDGYT